These T cell receptor beta chains were read from a single sample in a study of identical twins. Each CDR3 protein is one row after TCRdb ran MiXCR on the 5' RACE reads. The sample shows 700,000 or so distinct CDR3 sequences, 8.5% to 9.5% of them seen only once. These data were also reused for a study on yellow fever vaccine responses in identical twins.

The sequenced sample was PBMCs. Source of these receptors: a woman under 30 in good health. Both conserved end residues are part of each CDR3. A D gene is named only where the DNA matches it firmly. The size of a clone is reported for some rows only, either as once, few or many, or as a class for expanded clones.

D gene: TRBD1; V gene: TRBV6-2/TRBV6-3; J gene: TRBJ2-1; clone size: NA; CDR3 protein: CASRRSQGAGGEQFF; CDR3 DNA: TGTGCCAGCAGAAGAAGCCAGGGGGCGGGTGGTGAGCAGTTCTTC
D gene: NA; V gene: TRBV20-1; J gene: TRBJ2-1; clone size: many; CDR3 protein: CSALNGASYNEQFF; CDR3 DNA: TGCAGTGCTTTAAACGGGGCAAGCTACAATGAGCAGTTCTTC
D gene: NA; V gene: TRBV11-2; J gene: TRBJ2-6; clone size: few; CDR3 protein: CASSFRRPGANVLTF; CDR3 DNA: TGTGCCAGCAGCTTCCGACGCCCTGGGGCCAACGTCCTGACTTTC
D gene: NA; V gene: TRBV7-9; J gene: TRBJ2-7; clone size: few; CDR3 protein: CASSLEGPWYEQYF; CDR3 DNA: TGTGCCAGCAGCTTAGAAGGGCCGTGGTACGAGCAGTACTTC
D gene: TRBD1; V gene: TRBV15; J gene: TRBJ1-6; clone size: few; CDR3 protein: CATSVRQGINSPLHF; CDR3 DNA: TGTGCCACCAGCGTTCGACAGGGGATAAATTCACCCCTCCACTTT
D gene: TRBD1; V gene: TRBV4-2; J gene: TRBJ1-1; clone size: many; CDR3 protein: CASREGEDRGLTEAFF; CDR3 DNA: TGTGCCAGCAGGGAAGGGGAGGACAGGGGGCTGACTGAAGCTTTCTTT
D gene: NA; V gene: TRBV20-1; J gene: TRBJ2-1; clone size: NA; CDR3 protein: CSARDIEESPFNEQFF; CDR3 DNA: TGCAGTGCTAGAGATATAGAGGAGAGCCCGTTTAATGAGCAGTTCTTC
D gene: NA; V gene: TRBV12-3/TRBV12-4; J gene: TRBJ2-7; clone size: NA; CDR3 protein: CASSSLGRAFSYEQYF; CDR3 DNA: TGTGCCAGCAGTTCCCTAGGCAGGGCCTTCTCCTACGAGCAGTACTTC
D gene: TRBD2; V gene: TRBV9; J gene: TRBJ2-5; clone size: NA; CDR3 protein: CASGAYSGGPRETQYF; CDR3 DNA: TGTGCCAGCGGCGCCTACAGCGGGGGGCCGAGGGAGACCCAGTACTTC
D gene: NA; V gene: TRBV5-1; J gene: TRBJ2-1; clone size: few; CDR3 protein: CASSPLTGVVNEQFF; CDR3 DNA: TGCGCCAGCAGCCCGCTAACGGGGGTGGTAAATGAGCAGTTCTTC
D gene: NA; V gene: TRBV10-3; J gene: TRBJ2-3; clone size: many; CDR3 protein: CALGSTDTQYF; CDR3 DNA: TGTGCCCTAGGAAGCACAGATACGCAGTATTTT
D gene: NA; V gene: TRBV24-1; J gene: TRBJ1-4; clone size: NA; CDR3 protein: CATSDSGADEKLFF; CDR3 DNA: TGTGCCACCAGTGATTCGGGGGCGGATGAAAAACTGTTTTTT
D gene: NA; V gene: TRBV12-3/TRBV12-4; J gene: TRBJ2-5; clone size: many; CDR3 protein: CASRTVRVETQYF; CDR3 DNA: TGTGCCAGCAGGACTGTGAGGGTTGAGACCCAGTACTTC
D gene: NA; V gene: TRBV7-9; J gene: TRBJ2-3; clone size: NA; CDR3 protein: CASSKLRGSDTQYF; CDR3 DNA: TGTGCCAGCAGCAAGTTGAGGGGCTCAGATACGCAGTATTTT
D gene: TRBD1; V gene: TRBV24-1; J gene: TRBJ1-4; clone size: NA; CDR3 protein: CATRLTGGAATNEKLFF; CDR3 DNA: TGTGCCACCAGACTAACAGGGGGTGCCGCAACTAATGAAAAACTGTTTTTT
D gene: TRBD1; V gene: TRBV20-1; J gene: TRBJ2-1; clone size: NA; CDR3 protein: CSARQGASYNEQFF; CDR3 DNA: TGCAGTGCTAGGCAGGGGGCCTCCTACAATGAGCAGTTCTTC
D gene: NA; V gene: TRBV5-1; J gene: TRBJ1-2; clone size: NA; CDR3 protein: CASSLAPGRADISLRNTF; CDR3 DNA: TGCGCCAGCAGCTTGGCTCCGGGGAGAGCTGATATATCCCTCCGAAACACCTTC
D gene: TRBD2; V gene: TRBV7-2; J gene: TRBJ2-3; clone size: few; CDR3 protein: CASSLRGGAVLSTDTQYF; CDR3 DNA: TGTGCCAGCAGCTTACGCGGGGGGGCCGTTTTAAGCACAGATACGCAGTATTTT